These 26 T cell receptor beta chains were all obtained from the same sample, sequenced in a study of molecular identifiers for immune sequencing clone quantification. TCRdb re-called the PCR reads through MiXCR, storing one row per CDR3 protein. The sample has about 640,000 distinct CDR3 sequences; 15% to 20% are singletons. Sequenced sample: naive CD8+ T cells from blood, with Jurkat cell RNA spiked in. Subset defined: FACS-sorted CD8+CD4-CCR7+CD45RA+ naive T cells. These TCRs come from a human donor in good health. Some libraries in this study had Jurkat cell RNA spiked in.

J is TRBJ1-4 and V is TRBV9; 10 bases align to TRBD1. This CDR3 has 15 residues. V shed 3 bases, J shed 7 bases, and the junction held 6 bases outside the gene matches. The germline gives CDR1 SGDLS, CDR2 YYNGEE. In DNA, the CDR3 is TGTGCCAGCAGCGCGGGACAGGGGACAGGTGAAAAACTGTTTTTT. This encodes CASSAGQGTGEKLFF.

The rearrangement links TRBV10-1 to TRBJ2-2, with 12 bases identical to TRBD1. Germline V gives CDR1 WNHNN, CDR2 SYGVQD (reference sequence). The CDR3 extends over 15 amino acids. The trim removed 6 bases at V and 6 bases at J, leaving 5 bases unmatched. The DNA for the CDR3 is TGCGCCAGCAGCAGGGACAGGGGGCTGGCCGGGGAGCTGTTTTTT. It specifies CASSRDRGLAGELFF.

The table lists this clonotype with many counts. The rearrangement uses TRBV15 and TRBJ2-3; D might be TRBD1 (6 bases). The CDR3 spans 14 residues. Per the germline V gene, CDR1 is LNHNV and CDR2 is YYDKDF (reference sequence). Trimming took off 5 bases at V and 3 bases at J, with 12 bases between the two ends. This chain's CDR3 is CATSVSRGTDTQYF. The CDR3 bases are TGTGCCACCAGCGTCTCAAGGGGGACAGATACGCAGTATTTT.

DNA of the CDR3: TGTGCCAGCAGCTTGCCGACGGGAGAAGCTTTCTTT. Amino acid sequence: CASSLPTGEAFF. The rearrangement uses TRBV13 and TRBJ1-1; D unclear. V gave up 3 bases and J gave up 8 bases, with 10 bases separating them. In germline, CDR1 is PRHDT, CDR2 FYEKMQ (reference sequence). The CDR3 is 12 residues long.

The table lists this clonotype with many counts. This chain links TRBV12-3 or TRBV12-4 with TRBJ1-1, with 7 bases that match TRBD1. CDR3 length: 14 amino acids. With V trimmed by 9 bases and J by 0 bases, 7 bases remained unmatched. The CDR3 DNA follows: TGTGCCAGTAACTTTGGGACAGTGAACACTGAAGCTTTCTTT. This gives the protein CASNFGTVNTEAFF.

In this sample, this clonotype turned up many times. V usage is TRBV9 and J usage is TRBJ1-2, with 9 nucleotides matching TRBD1. Germline V lookup: CDR1 SGDLS, CDR2 YYNGEE. With V trimmed by 3 bases and J by 2 bases, 2 bases remained unmatched. The CDR3 has 14 amino acids. CDR3 sequence (DNA): TGTGCCAGCAGCGGAACAGGGGGCAACTATGGCTACACCTTC. This sequence encodes CASSGTGGNYGYTF.

This clonotype was seen repeatedly, ten times or more. The chain has TRBV7-2 and TRBJ2-3, with 8 bases identical to TRBD2. The length of the CDR3 is 15 residues. The trim removed 5 bases at V and 4 bases at J, leaving 8 bases unmatched. In germline, CDR1 is SGHTA, CDR2 FQGNSA. CDR3: CASSPGLGGADTQYF. CDR3 coding DNA: TGTGCCAGCAGCCCGGGACTAGGTGGCGCAGATACGCAGTATTTT.

The rearrangement links TRBV19 to TRBJ1-6; D possibly corresponds to TRBD1 (5 bases). The germline V gene has CDR1 LNHDA and CDR2 SQIVND (reference sequence). Deletions cut 6 bases from V and 8 bases from J, with 17 bases between. The CDR3 extends over 15 amino acids. As DNA, the CDR3 is TGTGCCAGTAGCCTCAGGGACCCGGGCGATTCACCCCTCCACTTT. This translates into CASSLRDPGDSPLHF.

In the case of this clonotype: An end of the junction does not agree with germline; a read error may underlie this. This chain links TRBV28 with TRBJ2-1; tentatively, D is TRBD2 (5 bases). The germline CDR1 and CDR2 sequences are MDHEN and SYDVKM. There are 14 residues in the CDR3. The CDR3 is CASSFLATYNERFF. CDR3 nucleotides: TGTGCCAGCAGTTTCCTAGCCACGTACAATGAGCGGTTCTTC. Full variable domain (outside the CDR3, taken from reference TRBV28 and TRBJ2-1): DVKVTQSSRYLVKRTGEKVFLECVQDMDHENMFWYRQDPGLGLRLIYFSYDVKMKEKGDIPEGYSVSREKKERFSLILESASTNQTSMYLCASSFLATYNERFFGPGTRLTVL.

Many counts were recorded for this clonotype. The chain uses TRBV27 and TRBJ2-3, with 9 bases aligning to TRBD2. Unmatched junction bases numbered 5, after V lost 5 bases and J lost 2 bases. This CDR3 is built from 15 residues. The V gene's germline CDR1 is MNHEY and CDR2 SMNVEV (reference sequence). CDR3: CASSPRLAVTDTQYF. The CDR3 DNA reads as TGTGCCAGCAGTCCCCGACTAGCGGTCACAGATACGCAGTATTTT.

This clonotype was found many times. V gene TRBV7-6 combines with J gene TRBJ1-5, with D possibly being TRBD1 (5 bases). V dropped 2 bases and J dropped 5 bases, with 31 bases sitting between them. The germline V gene has CDR1 SGHVS and CDR2 FNYEAQ. The CDR3 runs to 21 residues. CDR3 bases: TGTGCCAGCAGCTTATCGGCCCCCTATACCGTCGGGGGTAAGGTAGATCAGCCCCAGCATTTT. Its protein product is CASSLSAPYTVGGKVDQPQHF.

This clonotype was seen repeatedly, ten times or more. The chain uses TRBV28 and TRBJ2-3, with D possibly matching TRBD1 (6 bases). Trimming stripped 1 base from V and 0 bases from J, with 17 bases between. CDR3 length: 18 amino acids. Per the germline V gene, CDR1 is MDHEN and CDR2 is SYDVKM. The CDR3 nucleotides read TGTGCCAGCAGTTTATCCACAGCGGCAGGGGTCAGCACAGATACGCAGTATTTT. It specifies CASSLSTAAGVSTDTQYF.

The chain employs TRBV9 and TRBJ2-7; no clear D gene. Trimming removed 0 bases from V and 2 bases from J, with 9 bases in between. This CDR3 spans 14 amino acids. Germline V gives CDR1 SGDLS, CDR2 YYNGEE. The CDR3 DNA reads as TGTGCCAGCAGCGTAGAGGTGCTGACCTACGAGCAGTACTTC. Its translation is CASSVEVLTYEQYF.

With regard to this clonotype: A read error is possible here, since a much larger clone lies one base away. This chain joins TRBV15 and TRBJ1-4; D is unclear. This CDR3 contains 17 residues. Germline-derived CDR1 and CDR2 are LNHNV and YYDKDF (reference sequence). The CDR3 protein is CASSSPYVTEDNEKLFF. The CDR3, as DNA: TGTGCCTCCAGCAGTCCGTATGTGACCGAGGATAATGAAAAACTGTTTTTT.

This clonotype was observed many times. J is TRBJ2-2 and V is TRBV4-3; D gene uncertain. Per the germline V gene, CDR1 is LGHNA and CDR2 is YSLEER. The CDR3 is 15 amino acids. Trimming shortened V by 0 bases and J by 3 bases, and 8 bases separated the two germline ends. The CDR3 DNA follows: TGCGCCAGCAGCCAAGATGTTCCGGACACCGGGGAGCTGTTTTTT. The encoded protein is CASSQDVPDTGELFF.

This clonotype has a count of ten or more. The chain couples TRBV27 to TRBJ2-7, with a possible D match to TRBD2 (6 bases). CDR3 length: 16 residues. V lost 4 bases and J 0 bases, leaving 16 bases between the germline ends. From germline, CDR1 is MNHEY and CDR2 SMNVEV (reference sequence). CDR3 coding DNA: TGTGCCAGCAGTTCCCGGGGGAGAACATTCTCCTACGAGCAGTACTTC. This gives the protein CASSSRGRTFSYEQYF.

The V and J genes are TRBV10-3 and TRBJ2-5, with TRBD1 as a possible D gene (6 bases). The V end was cut by 3 bases, the J end by 4 bases, with 15 bases between. The CDR3 spans 15 residues. Germline CDR1 and CDR2: ENHRY and SYGVKD. CDR3 bases: TGTGCCATCAGTGACACCGCCCCACAGGGAGAGACCCAGTACTTC. Translating it yields CAISDTAPQGETQYF.

This clonotype showed up many times. This chain connects TRBV6-1 to TRBJ1-3; possibly TRBD1 for D (5 bases). CDR1 and CDR2 (germline): MNHNS, SASEGT. Trimming removed 9 bases from V and 0 bases from J, with 18 bases in between. This CDR3 contains 16 residues. The DNA for the CDR3 is TGTGCCAGTCGAACCTGGGGGGACCTCTCTGGAAACACCATATATTTT. Translating it yields CASRTWGDLSGNTIYF.

As DNA, the CDR3 is TGTGATCTTCAGGACTCTGGAAACACCATATATTTT. Amino acid sequence: CDLQDSGNTIYF. The V call is TRBV24-1, the J call TRBJ1-3, with D unclear. Per the germline V gene, CDR1 is KGHDR and CDR2 is SFDVKD. CDR3 length: 12 residues.

A remark on this clonotype: A read error is possible here, since a much larger clone lies one base away. The rearrangement links TRBV11-2 to TRBJ2-1; no clear D. The CDR3 runs 13 residues. CDR1 is SGHAT, CDR2 FQNNGV, per germline. The CDR3 DNA reads as TGTGCCAGCAGCTCAGGTCCGGCCTGGACGAGGATCTTC. Encoded protein: CASSSGPAWTRIF.

The genes are TRBV10-3 and TRBJ2-2; D possibly matches TRBD1 or TRBD2 (7 bases each). The V gene lost 10 bases and the J gene lost 0 bases, with 12 bases spanning the gap. Germline V gives CDR1 ENHRY, CDR2 SYGVKD. The CDR3 has 14 amino acids. Written as DNA, the CDR3 is TGTGCCACCAGGGGGGGGGCGAACACCGGGGAGCTGTTTTTT. Amino acid sequence: CATRGGANTGELFF.

Remarks on this clonotype: This sequence may be a read error, since a much larger clone differs from it by one base. The chain links TRBV20-1 to TRBJ1-5, with 12 bases fitting TRBD1. The CDR3 totals 18 residues. CDR1 is DFQATT and CDR2 is SNEGSKA in the germline V gene (reference sequence). CDR3 sequence reads: CGARVFGDRGLSNQPQHF. CDR3 bases: TGCGGTGCTAGAGTTTTTGGGGACAGGGGGCTGAGCAATCAGCCCCAGCATTTT.

This clonotype has at least ten counts. The chain employs TRBV6-2 or TRBV6-3 and TRBJ2-7; 9 bases fit TRBD2. This CDR3 spans 18 amino acids. V was clipped by 6 bases and J by 1 base; unmatched bases: 16. Germline V gene data show CDR1 as MNHEY and CDR2 as SVGEGT. The chain's CDR3 is CASRNSALIAGASYEQYF. The CDR3, as DNA: TGTGCCAGCAGAAACTCCGCACTTATAGCGGGAGCGTCCTACGAGCAGTACTTC.

In this sample, this clonotype turned up many times. The chain has TRBV28 and TRBJ1-5; the D is unclear. This CDR3 contains 15 residues. The V end was cut by 2 bases, the J end by 7 bases, with 15 bases between. The germline V gene encodes CDR1 MDHEN and CDR2 SYDVKM. Here the CDR3 DNA reads TGTGCCAGCAGTTTAAGTGAAACTTATGTCCAGCCCCAGCATTTT. It specifies CASSLSETYVQPQHF.

This clonotype was recorded only once. This may come from a read error, since a much larger clone is one base off. The chain combines TRBV20-1 with TRBJ2-3, with TRBD2 identical over 9 bases. Germline CDR1 and CDR2: DFQATT and SNEGSKA (reference sequence). The CDR3 length is 16 residues. DNA of the CDR3: TGCGGTGCTAGCCCCCTAGCGGGGATAGGGTCAGATACGCAGTATTTT. Amino acids: CGASPLAGIGSDTQYF.

This clonotype appeared many times. The chain joins TRBV19 to TRBJ2-7; 7 positions agree with TRBD2. The germline V gene encodes CDR1 LNHDA and CDR2 SQIVND (reference sequence). V trimming: 8 bases; J trimming: 3 bases; junction bases outside the gene matches: 1. This CDR3 spans 11 amino acids. This CDR3 is CASGGVYEQYF. In nucleotides, the CDR3 is TGTGCCAGTGGGGGGGTCTACGAGCAGTACTTC.